This T cell receptor (beta chain) emerged from a study of T-cell memory formation after mild COVID-19. Via MiXCR, TCRdb re-called the 5' RACE reads, giving one row per CDR3 protein. The sample records hundreds of thousands of distinct CDR3 sequences, about 15% being singletons. Looked up from germline, CDR1 is SQVTM and CDR2 is ANQGSEA. The junction had 2 bases not matched to a gene; V was cut back by 5 bases and J by 3 bases. The CDR3 is 12 amino acids. This clonotype was detected only once. Its target is not known. Overall study results and limits: Clones that shrank (day 15 to 85) were balanced CD4/CD8, whereas later expanders leaned CD4+.

The TCR comes from a man aged 18 to 35 who had mild COVID-19 (a few samples of this study predate the infection). Cell type and time point are not known. What was sequenced was PBMCs or a T cell subset sorted from them (not recorded which). This chain connects TRBV29-1 to TRBJ2-3, with 7 bases fitting TRBD1. The CDR3 bases are TGCAGCGTTCGACAGGGAACAGATACGCAGTATTTT. It encodes CSVRQGTDTQYF.